One T cell receptor beta chain is described in this entry. Its antigen specificity is not known. Qualities for individual bases were not recorded, and no much larger clone is one base off. The roughly 42 donors, aged about 6 to 100 years, were systemically healthy Caucasian individuals from Russia. Each donor gave 8 to 10 milliliters of peripheral blood, collected into EDTA-treated Vacutainer tubes. Ficoll-Paque density-gradient centrifugation was used to isolate PBMCs, with at least 6.5 million per sample. Total RNA, at least 6 micrograms per sample, was extracted from PBMCs with Trizol reagent. The percentages of naive CD45RAhigh/CD27high T cells were determined by flow cytometry on a PBMC aliquot from every donor. The library was generated by 5' RACE. Sequenced on an Illumina HiSeq 2500. A second PCR of about 6 to 11 cycles was run with a J-beta primer mix and a sample-barcoded 5' primer. A template-switch 5' adaptor carrying 12 random nucleotides introduced a unique molecular identifier onto each TCR beta cDNA molecule. Each sample yielded at least 2.5 million CDR3-containing paired-end reads. All of the RNA was converted into first-strand cDNA using the Mint cDNA synthesis kit, with a TRBC-specific oligonucleotide serving as the primer. Following uracil-DNA glycosylase treatment, all cDNA underwent a first 18-cycle PCR with the universal primers M1SS and BC2_uni_R. In the original analysis: For normalization, 1 million high-quality reads were randomly selected from each sample, with every read carrying a distinct molecular identifier. Reads sharing molecular identifiers were discarded rather than binned into consensus sequences. MiTCR, with a Q25 quality threshold and the strictest error-elimination algorithm, was used for CDR3 identification, clonotype clustering and error correction. A nonparametric unseen species model with Euler transformation was used to estimate lower-bound total TCR beta diversity. TCRdb trimmed the raw reads at Q25, called clones with MiXCR and kept productive beta chains. Every CDR3 protein is listed once, alongside the most common genes and DNA of its rows. Here the V and J calls rest on TCRdb's processing, not on the authors' analysis. The sample records 700,000 to 950,000 distinct CDR3 sequences, roughly 44% of which are singletons. 20% to 25% of the sample is held by the ten biggest clonotypes.

The record originates from a study of blood T cells in healthy people across ages (dated by TCRdb to the mid-2010s). Notes on the research overall: Template switching captured roughly one uniquely barcoded TCR beta cDNA molecule per two T cells in model experiments. Using deep sequencing normalized with unique cDNA molecular identifiers, the study measured how TCR beta repertoire diversity changes with age. The donors were divided into four age groups: young (average around 16 years), middle-aged (around 37), aged (approximately 62) and long-lived (roughly 86). Donors of different ages were randomly distributed across sequencing lanes to avoid experimental bias. The study analyzed two additional independent replicas of 1 million unique cDNA reads from the same blood draw for two donors, one aged 18 to 30 and one aged 80 or older. The full study reports these points: Conclusive comparison of naive and antigen-experienced compartments was prevented by the profiling of bulk unsorted PBMCs. Compared with the aged group, more naive CD4+ T cells, fewer expanded clones and increased TCR diversity were shown by the long-lived group, suggesting age selection. Total diversity estimates from one million sequenced T cells were considered lower bounds and underestimates. Because the CMV infection status of the donors was unknown, age-related changes in expanded clonotypes may potentially have been confounded. There was a strong correlation between observed TCR beta diversity and the percentage of naive T cells measured by flow cytometry. As age increased, observed TCR beta diversity per million T cells dropped in a roughly linear way, and a significant reduction was already evident by age about 40.

Material for sequencing was blood. The clonotype originates from a woman aged 60-75 years in good health.

The CDR3 in this case is CSARHPGTLNNEQFF. The nucleotides are TGCAGTGCTAGGCACCCCGGGACTCTTAACAATGAGCAGTTCTTC. The chain is assembled from TRBV20-1 and TRBJ2-1; the best D guess is TRBD2, with 6 bases matching. Its CDR3 holds 15 amino acids, cysteine through phenylalanine. Left in the record is the CDR3 DNA by itself, 45 bases read in frame from the first base. CDR1 and CDR2 are drawn from the germline V gene (reference sequence): DFQATT, SNEGSKA. V and J lose 3 bases and 5 bases, and a span of 17 bases separates them.